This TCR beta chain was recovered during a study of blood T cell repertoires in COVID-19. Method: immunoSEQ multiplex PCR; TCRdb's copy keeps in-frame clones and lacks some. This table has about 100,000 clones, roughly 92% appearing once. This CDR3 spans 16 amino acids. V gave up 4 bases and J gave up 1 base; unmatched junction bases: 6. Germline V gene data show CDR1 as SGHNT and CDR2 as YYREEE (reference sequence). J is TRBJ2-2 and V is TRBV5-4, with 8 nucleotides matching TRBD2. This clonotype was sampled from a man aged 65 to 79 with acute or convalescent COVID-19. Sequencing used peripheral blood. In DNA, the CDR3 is TGTGCCAGCAGCCTTAGGACTAGCCGGAACACCGGGGAGCTGTTTTTT. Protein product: CASSLRTSRNTGELFF.